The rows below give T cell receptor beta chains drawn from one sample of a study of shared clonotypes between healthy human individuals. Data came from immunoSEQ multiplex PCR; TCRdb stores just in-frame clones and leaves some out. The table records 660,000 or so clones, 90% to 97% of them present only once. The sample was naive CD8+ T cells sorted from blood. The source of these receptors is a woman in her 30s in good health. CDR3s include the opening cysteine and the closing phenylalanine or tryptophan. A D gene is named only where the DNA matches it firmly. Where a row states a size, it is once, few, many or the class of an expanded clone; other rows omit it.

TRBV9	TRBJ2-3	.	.	TGTGCCAGCAGCGTAGGAGGGGGCGGGGGACTTGGAGATACGCAGTATTTT	CASSVGGGGGLGDTQYF
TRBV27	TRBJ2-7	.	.	TGTGCCAGCAGTATGACATCGACCTCCTACGAGCAGTACTTC	CASSMTSTSYEQYF
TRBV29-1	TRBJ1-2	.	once	TGCAGCGTTGAGGCAGGGAGTCACTATGGCTACACCTTC	CSVEAGSHYGYTF
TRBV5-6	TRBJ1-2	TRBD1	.	TGTGCCAGCAGCGACGGGACAGGGCTTGGCTACACCTTC	CASSDGTGLGYTF
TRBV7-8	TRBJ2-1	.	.	TGTGCCAGCAGCATAAGCCGTGAGCAGTTCTTC	CASSISREQFF
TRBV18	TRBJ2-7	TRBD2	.	TGTGCCAGCTCAGCGAGCGGGAGCAGCGACGAGCAGTACTTC	CASSASGSSDEQYF
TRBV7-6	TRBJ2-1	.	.	TGTGCCAGCAGCCGCGCCGCCATAAGCTCCTACAATGAGCAGTTCTTC	CASSRAAISSYNEQFF
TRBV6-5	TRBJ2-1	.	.	TGTGCCAGCAGTTACGGGGTAGCCTACAATGAGCAGTTCTTC	CASSYGVAYNEQFF
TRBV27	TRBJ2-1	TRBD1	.	TGTGCCAGCACTACGACAGGGCCCTCCTACAATGAGCAGTTCTTC	CASTTTGPSYNEQFF
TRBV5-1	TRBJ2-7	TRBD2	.	TGCGCCAGCAGCTATGGGGGGGCCTACGAGCAGTACTTC	CASSYGGAYEQYF
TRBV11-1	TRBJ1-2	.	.	TGTGCCAGCAGCTTGAGGGCCTGGGAAGGGTATGGCTACACCTTC	CASSLRAWEGYGYTF
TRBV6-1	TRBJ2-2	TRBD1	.	TGTGCCAGCAGTGGACGGACAGGGGGCAGGGGTACCGGGGAGCTGTTTTTT	CASSGRTGGRGTGELFF
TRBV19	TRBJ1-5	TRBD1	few	TGTGCCAGTAGTAACCGACAGGGCCACTATAGCAATCAGCCCCAGCATTTT	CASSNRQGHYSNQPQHF
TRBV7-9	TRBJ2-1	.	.	TGTGCCAGCAGCTTAGCCGAGCGGGAGCAGTTCTTC	CASSLAEREQFF
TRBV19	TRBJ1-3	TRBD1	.	TGTGCCAGTAGTCCTCAGGGGGGGACTGGAAACACCATATATTTT	CASSPQGGTGNTIYF
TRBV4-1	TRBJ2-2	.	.	TGCGCCAGCAGCCAAGATGTGCTAGCCGAGAACACCGGGGAGCTGTTTTTT	CASSQDVLAENTGELFF
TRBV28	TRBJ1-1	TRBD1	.	TGTGCCAGCAGTCTCTCCGGGACAGGTGCTGAAGCTTTCTTT	CASSLSGTGAEAFF
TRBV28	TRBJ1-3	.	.	TGTGCCAGCAGTCCCCTTGAAGGGAGCTCTGGAAACACCATATATTTT	CASSPLEGSSGNTIYF
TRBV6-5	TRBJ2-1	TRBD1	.	TGTGCCAGCAGTTACACCGGGACAGACTCCTACAATGAGCAGTTCTTC	CASSYTGTDSYNEQFF
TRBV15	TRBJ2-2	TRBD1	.	TGTGCCACCAGCGAGGTGACAGGGGCCGGGGAGCTGTTTTTT	CATSEVTGAGELFF
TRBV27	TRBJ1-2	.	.	TGTGCCACCTCCGATGGGTATGGCTACACCTTC	CATSDGYGYTF
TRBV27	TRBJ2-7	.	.	TGTGCCAGCAGGTCGGGAGTTGAGGACGAGCAGTACTTC	CASRSGVEDEQYF
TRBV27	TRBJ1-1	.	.	TGTGCCAGCAGTTTCTCCGGGGGTAACACTGAAGCTTTCTTT	CASSFSGGNTEAFF
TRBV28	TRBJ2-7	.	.	TGTGCCAGCAGTTTCGGGGACATGTTCTACGAGCAGTACTTC	CASSFGDMFYEQYF
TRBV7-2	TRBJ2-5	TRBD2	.	TGTGCCAGCAGCCCCTTTGGTAGCGGGACACAAGAGACCCAGTACTTC	CASSPFGSGTQETQYF
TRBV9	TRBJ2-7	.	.	TGTGCCAGCAGCGCGGAGGGGGGGCGTAACTACGAGCAGTACTTC	CASSAEGGRNYEQYF
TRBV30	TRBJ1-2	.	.	TGTGCCACCTCGGTAGGTGGGGGATATGGCTACACCTTC	CATSVGGGYGYTF
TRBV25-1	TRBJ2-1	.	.	TGTGCCAGCAGGTCGGGCCCCAATACTGAGCAGTTCTTC	CASRSGPNTEQFF
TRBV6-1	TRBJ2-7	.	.	TGTGCCAGCACTCGGTTAGAGAAGTCCCACTACGAGCAGTACTTC	CASTRLEKSHYEQYF
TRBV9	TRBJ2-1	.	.	TGTGCCAGCAGCGGGGAGGCGACTTGGAATGAGCAGTTCTTC	CASSGEATWNEQFF
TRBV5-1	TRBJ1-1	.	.	TGCGCCAGCAGCTTGGGGCTGGGGGCGAGCACTGAAGCTTTCTTT	CASSLGLGASTEAFF
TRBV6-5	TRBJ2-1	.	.	TGTGCCAGCAGTTACTCGGAATACAATGAGCAGTTCTTC	CASSYSEYNEQFF
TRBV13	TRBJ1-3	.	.	TGTGCCAGCAGCCCCAGGGTCTCTGGAAACACCATATATTTT	CASSPRVSGNTIYF
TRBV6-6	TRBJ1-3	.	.	TGTGCCAGCAGTTACTCGACGGGGACTGGAAACACCATATATTTT	CASSYSTGTGNTIYF
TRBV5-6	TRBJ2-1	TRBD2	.	TGTGCCAGCAGCTTGGTCTATAGCGGGAGGGCCATTGATGAGCAGTTCTTC	CASSLVYSGRAIDEQFF
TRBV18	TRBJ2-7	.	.	TGTGCCAGCTCACCAGGTTTCTTCGAGCAGTACTTC	CASSPGFFEQYF
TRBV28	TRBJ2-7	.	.	TGTGCCAGCAGTTACGACAGCTACGAGCAGTACTTC	CASSYDSYEQYF
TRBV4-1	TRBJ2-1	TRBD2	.	TGCGCCAGCAGCCAAGCTAGCGGGAGCTCCTACAATGAGCAGTTCTTC	CASSQASGSSYNEQFF
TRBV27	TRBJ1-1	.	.	TGTGCCAGTAAACGTAAGGGGGGCACTGAAGCTTTCTTT	CASKRKGGTEAFF
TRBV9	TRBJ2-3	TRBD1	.	TGTGCCAGCAGCGCGCAGACAGGGGGGGCAGATACGCAGTATTTT	CASSAQTGGADTQYF